This T cell receptor beta chain was found in a study of shared clonotypes between healthy human individuals. The assay was immunoSEQ multiplex PCR, and TCRdb's table has in-frame clones only and misses some. Of 2,500,000 or so clones in the sample, over 85% were seen once. Germline CDR1 MDHEN, CDR2 SYDVKM. V lost 2 bases and J 0 bases, leaving 11 bases between the germline ends. The CDR3 runs 15 residues. The V gene is TRBV28, the J gene TRBJ2-7; D is perhaps TRBD2 (6 bases). Sequenced material: naive CD4+ T cells from PBMCs. Subset noted: CD45RA+ positively selected. The TCR sequence derives from a man aged 18 to 29 in good health. Some clones in this sample may be carry-over from other donors' samples. The CDR3 nucleotides read TGTGCCAGCAGTTTAGTTTCCGGGAGCTCCTACGAGCAGTACTTC. This encodes CASSLVSGSSYEQYF.